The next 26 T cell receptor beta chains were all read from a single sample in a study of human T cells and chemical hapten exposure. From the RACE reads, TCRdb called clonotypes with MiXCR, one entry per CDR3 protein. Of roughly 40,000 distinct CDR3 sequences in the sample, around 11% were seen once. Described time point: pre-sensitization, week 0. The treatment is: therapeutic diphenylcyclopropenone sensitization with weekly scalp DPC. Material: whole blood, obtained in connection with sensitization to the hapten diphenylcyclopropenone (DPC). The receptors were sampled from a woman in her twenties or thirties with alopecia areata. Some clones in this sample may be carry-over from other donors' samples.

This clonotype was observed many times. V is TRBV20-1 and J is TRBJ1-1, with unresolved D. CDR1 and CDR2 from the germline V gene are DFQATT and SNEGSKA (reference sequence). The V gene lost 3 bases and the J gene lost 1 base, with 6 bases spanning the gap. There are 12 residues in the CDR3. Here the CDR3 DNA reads TGCAGTGCTAGTGATGGGAACACTGAAGCTTTCTTT. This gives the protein CSASDGNTEAFF.

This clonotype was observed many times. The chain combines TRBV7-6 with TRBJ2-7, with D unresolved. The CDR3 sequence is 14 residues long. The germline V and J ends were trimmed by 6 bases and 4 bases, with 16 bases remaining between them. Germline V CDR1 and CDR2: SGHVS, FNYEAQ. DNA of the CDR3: TGTGCCAGCAGGAAGGACCCAATTTTGTACGAGCAGTACTTC. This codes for CASRKDPILYEQYF.

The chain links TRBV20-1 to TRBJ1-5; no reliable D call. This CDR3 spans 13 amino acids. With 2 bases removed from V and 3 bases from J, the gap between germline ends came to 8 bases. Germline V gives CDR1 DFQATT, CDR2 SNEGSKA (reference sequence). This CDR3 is CSARSPSNQPQHF. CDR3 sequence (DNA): TGCAGTGCTAGAAGCCCCTCCAATCAGCCCCAGCATTTT.

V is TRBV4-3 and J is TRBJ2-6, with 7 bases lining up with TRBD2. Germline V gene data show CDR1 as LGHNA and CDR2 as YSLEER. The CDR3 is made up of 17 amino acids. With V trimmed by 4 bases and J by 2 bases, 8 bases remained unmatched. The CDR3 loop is CASSPSTGGPGANVLTF. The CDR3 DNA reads TGCGCCAGCAGCCCCTCGACGGGGGGACCTGGGGCCAACGTCCTGACTTTC.

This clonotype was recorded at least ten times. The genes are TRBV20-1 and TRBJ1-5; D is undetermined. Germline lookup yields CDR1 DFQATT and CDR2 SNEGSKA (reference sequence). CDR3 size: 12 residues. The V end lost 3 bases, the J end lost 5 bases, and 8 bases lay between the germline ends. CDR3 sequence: CSASVADQPQHF. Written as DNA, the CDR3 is TGCAGTGCTAGTGTTGCTGATCAGCCCCAGCATTTT.

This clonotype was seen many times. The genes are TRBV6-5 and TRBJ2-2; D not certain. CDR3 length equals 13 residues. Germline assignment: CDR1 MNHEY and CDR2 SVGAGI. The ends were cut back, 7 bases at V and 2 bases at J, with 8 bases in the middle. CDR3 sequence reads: CASTSPNTGELFF. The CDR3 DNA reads TGTGCCAGCACCTCCCCCAACACCGGGGAGCTGTTTTTT.

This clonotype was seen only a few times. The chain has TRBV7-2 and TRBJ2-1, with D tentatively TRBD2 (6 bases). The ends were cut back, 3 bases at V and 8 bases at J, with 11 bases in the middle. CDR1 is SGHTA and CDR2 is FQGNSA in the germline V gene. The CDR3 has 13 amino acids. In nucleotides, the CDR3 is TGTGCCAGCAGCTTGACTAGGCGCGATGAGCAGTTCTTC. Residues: CASSLTRRDEQFF. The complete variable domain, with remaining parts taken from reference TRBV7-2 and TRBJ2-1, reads GAGVSQSPSNKVTEKGKDVELRCDPISGHTALYWYRQSLGQGLEFLIYFQGNSAPDKSGLPSDRFSAERTGGSVSTLTIQRTQQEDSAVYLCASSLTRRDEQFFGPGTRLTVL.

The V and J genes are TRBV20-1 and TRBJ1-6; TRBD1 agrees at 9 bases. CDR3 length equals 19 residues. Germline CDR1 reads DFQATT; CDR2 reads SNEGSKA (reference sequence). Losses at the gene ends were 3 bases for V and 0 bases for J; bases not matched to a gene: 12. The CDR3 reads CSARDRGPEEYSYNSPLHF. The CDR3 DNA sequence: TGCAGTGCTAGGGACAGGGGACCGGAGGAGTACTCCTATAATTCACCCCTCCACTTT.

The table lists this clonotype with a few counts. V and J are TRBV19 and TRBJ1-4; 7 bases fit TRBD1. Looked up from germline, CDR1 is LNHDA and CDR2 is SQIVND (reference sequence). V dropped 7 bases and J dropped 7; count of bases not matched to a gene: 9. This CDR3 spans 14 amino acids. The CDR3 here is CASNPGTAVEKLFF. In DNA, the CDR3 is TGTGCCAGTAATCCCGGGACAGCTGTTGAAAAACTGTTTTTT.

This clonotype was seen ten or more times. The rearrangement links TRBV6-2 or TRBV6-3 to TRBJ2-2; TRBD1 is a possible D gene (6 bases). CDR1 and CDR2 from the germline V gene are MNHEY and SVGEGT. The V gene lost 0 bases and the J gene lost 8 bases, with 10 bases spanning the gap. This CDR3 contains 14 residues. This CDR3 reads CASSYSFGQGELFF. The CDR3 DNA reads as TGTGCCAGCAGTTACTCTTTCGGACAGGGGGAGCTGTTTTTT.

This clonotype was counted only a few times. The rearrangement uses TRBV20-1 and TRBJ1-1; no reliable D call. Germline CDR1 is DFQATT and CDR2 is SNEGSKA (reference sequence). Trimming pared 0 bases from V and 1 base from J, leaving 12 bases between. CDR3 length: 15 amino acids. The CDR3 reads CSARDRARGNTEAFF. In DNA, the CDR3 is TGCAGTGCTAGAGATCGAGCGCGGGGGAACACTGAAGCTTTCTTT.

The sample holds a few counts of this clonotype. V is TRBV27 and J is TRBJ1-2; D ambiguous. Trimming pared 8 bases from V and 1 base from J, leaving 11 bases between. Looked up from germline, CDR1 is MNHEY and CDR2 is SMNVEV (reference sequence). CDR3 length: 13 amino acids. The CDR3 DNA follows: TGTGCCAGCGCGCCAGAGAATAACTATGGCTACACCTTC. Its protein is CASAPENNYGYTF.

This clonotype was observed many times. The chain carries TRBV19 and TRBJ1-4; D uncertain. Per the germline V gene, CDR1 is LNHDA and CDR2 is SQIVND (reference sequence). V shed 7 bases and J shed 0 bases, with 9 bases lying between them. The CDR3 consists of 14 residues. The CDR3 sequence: CASKRTTTNEKLFF. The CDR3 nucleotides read TGTGCCAGTAAAAGAACAACAACTAATGAAAAACTGTTTTTT.

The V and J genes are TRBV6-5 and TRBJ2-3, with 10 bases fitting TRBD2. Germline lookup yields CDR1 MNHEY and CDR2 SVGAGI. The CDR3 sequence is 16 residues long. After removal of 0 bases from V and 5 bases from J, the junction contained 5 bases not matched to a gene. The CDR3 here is CASSYSSGREGDTQYF. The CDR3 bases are TGTGCCAGCAGTTACTCGAGCGGGAGGGAGGGAGATACGCAGTATTTT.

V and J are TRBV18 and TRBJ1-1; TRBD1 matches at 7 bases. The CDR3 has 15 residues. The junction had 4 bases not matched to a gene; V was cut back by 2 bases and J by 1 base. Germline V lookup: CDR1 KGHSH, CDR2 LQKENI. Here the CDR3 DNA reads TGTGCCAGCTCACCAGAGGGACAGCAGAACACTGAAGCTTTCTTT. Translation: CASSPEGQQNTEAFF. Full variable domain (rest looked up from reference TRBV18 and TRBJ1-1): NAGVMQNPRHLVRRRGQEARLRCSPMKGHSHVYWYRQLPEEGLKFMVYLQKENIIDESGMPKERFSAEFPKEGPSILRIQQVVRGDSAAYFCASSPEGQQNTEAFFGQGTRLTVV.

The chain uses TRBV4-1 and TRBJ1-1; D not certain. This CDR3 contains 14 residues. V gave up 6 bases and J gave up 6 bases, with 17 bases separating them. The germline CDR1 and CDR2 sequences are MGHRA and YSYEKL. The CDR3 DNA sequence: TGCGCCAGCAGGACGGGTGTCCCCGGGGCTGAAGCTTTCTTT. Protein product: CASRTGVPGAEAFF.

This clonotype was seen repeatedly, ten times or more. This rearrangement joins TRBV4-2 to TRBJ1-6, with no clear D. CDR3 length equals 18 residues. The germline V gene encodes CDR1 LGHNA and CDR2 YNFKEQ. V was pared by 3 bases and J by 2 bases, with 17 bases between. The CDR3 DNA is TGTGCCAGCAGCCAGGCGAATCTACGTAACCCCTATAATTCACCCCTCCACTTT. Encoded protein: CASSQANLRNPYNSPLHF.

CDR3 region: CASGPFGTGGSPLHF. CDR3 nucleotide sequence: TGTGCCAGCGGACCTTTTGGGACAGGGGGTTCACCCCTCCACTTT. The V call is TRBV27, the J call TRBJ1-6, with TRBD1 matching 11 bases. The CDR3 extends over 15 amino acids. J was trimmed by 9 bases and V by 8 bases; bases with no gene match: 9. Germline assignment: CDR1 MNHEY and CDR2 SMNVEV (reference sequence).

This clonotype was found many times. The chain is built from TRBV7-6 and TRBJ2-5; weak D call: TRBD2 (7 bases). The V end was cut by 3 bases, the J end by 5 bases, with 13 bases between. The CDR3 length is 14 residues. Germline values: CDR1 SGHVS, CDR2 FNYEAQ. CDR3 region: CASSLSGGAETQYF. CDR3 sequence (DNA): TGTGCCAGCAGCTTGAGTGGGGGGGCGGAGACCCAGTACTTC.

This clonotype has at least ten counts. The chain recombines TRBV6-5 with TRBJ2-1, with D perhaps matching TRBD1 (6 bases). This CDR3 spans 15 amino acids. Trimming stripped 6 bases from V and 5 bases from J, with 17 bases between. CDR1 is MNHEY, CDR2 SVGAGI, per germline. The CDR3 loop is CASSTGHLIDNEQFF. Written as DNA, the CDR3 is TGTGCCAGCAGCACGGGACACCTAATAGACAATGAGCAGTTCTTC.

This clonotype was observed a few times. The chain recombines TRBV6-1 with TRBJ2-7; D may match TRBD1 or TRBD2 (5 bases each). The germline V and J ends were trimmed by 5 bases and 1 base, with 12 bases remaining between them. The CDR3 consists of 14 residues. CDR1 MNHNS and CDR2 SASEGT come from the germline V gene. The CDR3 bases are TGTGCCAGCAGTCGGGACCACTTTTCCTACGAGCAGTACTTC. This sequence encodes CASSRDHFSYEQYF.

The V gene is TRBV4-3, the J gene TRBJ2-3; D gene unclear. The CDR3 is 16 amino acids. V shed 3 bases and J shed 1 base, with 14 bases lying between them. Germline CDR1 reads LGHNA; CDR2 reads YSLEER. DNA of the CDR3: TGCGCCAGCAGCCAGAATGCCGGTCCTCGCACAGATACGCAGTATTTT. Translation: CASSQNAGPRTDTQYF.

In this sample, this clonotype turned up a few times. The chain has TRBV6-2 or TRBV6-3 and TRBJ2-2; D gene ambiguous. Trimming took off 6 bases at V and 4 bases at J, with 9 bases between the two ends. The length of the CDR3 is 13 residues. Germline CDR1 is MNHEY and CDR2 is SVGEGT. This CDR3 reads CASRFQITGELFF. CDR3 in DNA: TGTGCCAGCAGATTCCAGATCACCGGGGAGCTGTTTTTT.

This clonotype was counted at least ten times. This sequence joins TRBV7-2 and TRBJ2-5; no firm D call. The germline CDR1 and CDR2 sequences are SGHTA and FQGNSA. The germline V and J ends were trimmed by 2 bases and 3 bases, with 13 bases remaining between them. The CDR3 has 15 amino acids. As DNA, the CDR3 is TGTGCCAGCAGCTTAAGTCCGATGGGCGAAGAGACCCAGTACTTC. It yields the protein CASSLSPMGEETQYF.

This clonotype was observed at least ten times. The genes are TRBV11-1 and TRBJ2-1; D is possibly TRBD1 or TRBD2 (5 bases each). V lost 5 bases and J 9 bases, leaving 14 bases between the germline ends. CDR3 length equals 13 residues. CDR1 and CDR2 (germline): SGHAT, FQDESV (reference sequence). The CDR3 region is CASSPGPMGEQFF. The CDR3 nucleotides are TGTGCCAGCAGCCCGGGACCTATGGGTGAGCAGTTCTTC.

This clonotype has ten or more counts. This chain's CDR3 is CASSPHREVFGTEAFF. In DNA form, the CDR3 reads TGTGCCAGCAGCCCCCACAGGGAAGTTTTTGGGACTGAAGCTTTCTTT. V gene TRBV7-2 combines with J gene TRBJ1-1, with TRBD1 as a possible D gene (6 bases). The V end lost 5 bases, the J end lost 5 bases, and 21 bases lay between the germline ends. In germline, CDR1 is SGHTA, CDR2 FQGNSA. This CDR3 comprises 16 residues.